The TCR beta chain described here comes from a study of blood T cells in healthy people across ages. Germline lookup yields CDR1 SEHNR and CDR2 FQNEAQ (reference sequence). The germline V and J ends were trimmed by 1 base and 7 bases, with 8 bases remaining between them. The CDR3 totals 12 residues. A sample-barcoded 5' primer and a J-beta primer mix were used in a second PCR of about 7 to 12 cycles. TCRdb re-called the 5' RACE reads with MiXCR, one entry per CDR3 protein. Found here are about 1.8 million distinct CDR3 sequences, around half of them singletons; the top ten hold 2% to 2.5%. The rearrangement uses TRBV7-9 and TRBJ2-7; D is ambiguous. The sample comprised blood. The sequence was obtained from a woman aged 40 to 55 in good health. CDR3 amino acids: CASSLVGWEQYF. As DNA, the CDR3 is TGTGCCAGCAGCTTAGTGGGGTGGGAGCAGTACTTC.